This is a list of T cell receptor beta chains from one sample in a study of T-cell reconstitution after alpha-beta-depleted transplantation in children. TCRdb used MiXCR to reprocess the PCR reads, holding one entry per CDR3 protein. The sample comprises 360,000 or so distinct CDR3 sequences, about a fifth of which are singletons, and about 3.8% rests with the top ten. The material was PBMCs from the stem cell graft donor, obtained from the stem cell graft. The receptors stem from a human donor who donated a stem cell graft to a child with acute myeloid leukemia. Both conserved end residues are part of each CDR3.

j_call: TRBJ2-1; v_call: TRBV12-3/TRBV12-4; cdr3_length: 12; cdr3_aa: CASSYVTNEQFF
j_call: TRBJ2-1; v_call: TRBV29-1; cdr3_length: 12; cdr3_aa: CSVDQGDNEQFF
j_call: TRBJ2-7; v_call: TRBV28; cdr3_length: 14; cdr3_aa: CASSDTGTTYEQYF
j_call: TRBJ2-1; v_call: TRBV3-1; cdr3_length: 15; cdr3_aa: CASSQGLAGDNEQFF
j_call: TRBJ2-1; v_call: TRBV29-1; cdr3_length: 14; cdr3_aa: CSAATAGVWNEQFF
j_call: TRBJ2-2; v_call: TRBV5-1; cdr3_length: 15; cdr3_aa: CASSKTSANTGELFF
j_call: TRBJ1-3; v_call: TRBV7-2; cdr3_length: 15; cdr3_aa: CASSLSAMGGNTIYF
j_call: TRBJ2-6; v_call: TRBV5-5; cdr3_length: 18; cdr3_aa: CASSLESTGVSGANVLTF
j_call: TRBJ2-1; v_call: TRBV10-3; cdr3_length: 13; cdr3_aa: CAIGSESNGEQFF
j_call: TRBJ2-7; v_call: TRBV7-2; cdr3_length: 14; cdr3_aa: CASSLAGGGHEQYF
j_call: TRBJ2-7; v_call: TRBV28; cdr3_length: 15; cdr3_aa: CASSLEAGTDYEQYF
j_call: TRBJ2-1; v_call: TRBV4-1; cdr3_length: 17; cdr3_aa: CASSQDWGGRVPNEQFF
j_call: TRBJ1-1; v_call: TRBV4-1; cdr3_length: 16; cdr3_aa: CASSQEGGGLGSEAFF
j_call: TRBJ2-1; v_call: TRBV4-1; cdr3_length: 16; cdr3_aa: CASSDFGGSSYNEQFF
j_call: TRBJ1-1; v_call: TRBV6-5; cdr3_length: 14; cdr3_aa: CASSYAPGNTEAFF
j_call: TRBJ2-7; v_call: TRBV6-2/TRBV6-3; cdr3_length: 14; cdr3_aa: CASSYQGQVYEQYF
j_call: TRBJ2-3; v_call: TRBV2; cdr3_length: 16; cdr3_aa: CASTRPGQGGGDTQYF
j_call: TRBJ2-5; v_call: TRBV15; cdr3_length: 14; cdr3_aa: CATSTEGTTETQYF
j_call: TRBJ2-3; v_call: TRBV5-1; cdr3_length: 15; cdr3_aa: CASSSGQVYTDTQYF
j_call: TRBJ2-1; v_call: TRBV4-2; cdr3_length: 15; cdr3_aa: CASSQAAPGGDEQFF
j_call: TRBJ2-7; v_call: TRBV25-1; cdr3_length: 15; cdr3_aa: CASSVRVAGEYEQYF
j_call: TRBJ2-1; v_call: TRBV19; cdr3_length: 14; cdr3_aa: CASSRNRRSNEQFF
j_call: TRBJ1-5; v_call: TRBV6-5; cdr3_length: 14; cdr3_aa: CASSFKYSNQPQHF
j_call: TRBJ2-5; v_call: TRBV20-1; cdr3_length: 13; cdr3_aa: CSASGTGSETQYF
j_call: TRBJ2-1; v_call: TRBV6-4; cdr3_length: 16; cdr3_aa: CASSDEGLAGINEQFF
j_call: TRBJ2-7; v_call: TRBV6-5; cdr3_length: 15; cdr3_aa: CASSYSGTATYEQYF
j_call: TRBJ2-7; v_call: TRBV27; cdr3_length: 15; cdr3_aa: CASSVTGTASYEQYF
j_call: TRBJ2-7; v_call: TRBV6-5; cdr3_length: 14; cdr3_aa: CASSSSGGGYEQYF
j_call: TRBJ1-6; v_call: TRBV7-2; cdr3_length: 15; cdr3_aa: CASSPRDRSYSPLHF
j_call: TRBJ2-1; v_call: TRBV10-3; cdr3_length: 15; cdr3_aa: CAISEKGLVRNEQFF
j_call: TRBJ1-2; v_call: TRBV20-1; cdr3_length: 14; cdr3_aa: CSARVGGWGYGYTF
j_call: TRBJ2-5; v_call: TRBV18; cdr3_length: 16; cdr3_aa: CASSPTGLGRQETQYF
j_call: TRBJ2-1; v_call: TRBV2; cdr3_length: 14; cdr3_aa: CASSESLARDEQFF
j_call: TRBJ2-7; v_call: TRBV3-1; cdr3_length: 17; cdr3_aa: CASSRNPGQGAHDEQYF
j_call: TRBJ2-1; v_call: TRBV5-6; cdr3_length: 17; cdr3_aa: CASSVEYGGIVYNEQFF
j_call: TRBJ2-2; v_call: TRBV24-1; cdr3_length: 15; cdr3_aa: CATSDLSRNTGELFF
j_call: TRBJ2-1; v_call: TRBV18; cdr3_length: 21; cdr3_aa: CASSSYIAGVPRGPVGNEQFF
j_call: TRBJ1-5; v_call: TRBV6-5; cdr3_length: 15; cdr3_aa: CASSYVDRNNQPQHF
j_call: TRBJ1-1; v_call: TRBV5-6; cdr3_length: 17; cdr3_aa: CASSPSPGQGAFTEAFF
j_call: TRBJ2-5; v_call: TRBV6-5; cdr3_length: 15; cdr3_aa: CASSYSIALSETQYF
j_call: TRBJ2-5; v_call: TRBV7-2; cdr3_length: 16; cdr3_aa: CASSLGGRALQETQYF
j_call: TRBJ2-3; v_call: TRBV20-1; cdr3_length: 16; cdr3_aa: CSARDHLAGVTDTQYF
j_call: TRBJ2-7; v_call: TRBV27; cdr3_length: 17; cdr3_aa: CASSLSIVAGVNYEQYF
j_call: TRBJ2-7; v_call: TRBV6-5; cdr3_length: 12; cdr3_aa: CASWTGGHEQYF
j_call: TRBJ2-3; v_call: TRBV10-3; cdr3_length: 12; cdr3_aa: CAISARGDTQYF
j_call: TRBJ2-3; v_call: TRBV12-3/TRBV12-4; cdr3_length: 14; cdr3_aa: CASSPRTHEDTQYF
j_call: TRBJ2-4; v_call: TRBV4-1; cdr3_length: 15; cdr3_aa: CASSQDMQGVNIQYF
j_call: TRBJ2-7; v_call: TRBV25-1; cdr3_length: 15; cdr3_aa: CASSVTGTGGDEQYF
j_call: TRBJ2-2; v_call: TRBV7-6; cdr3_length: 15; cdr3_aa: CASSVTLTNTGELFF
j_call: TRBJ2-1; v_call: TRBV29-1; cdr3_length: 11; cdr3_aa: CSVGLIAGGFF
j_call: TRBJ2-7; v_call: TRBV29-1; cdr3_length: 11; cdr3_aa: CSVEKGNEQYF
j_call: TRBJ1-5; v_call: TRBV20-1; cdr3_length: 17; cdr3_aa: CSARFRDPRASNQPQHF
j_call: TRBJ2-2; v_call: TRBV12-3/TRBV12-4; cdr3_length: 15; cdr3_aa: CASSTSGGNTGELFF
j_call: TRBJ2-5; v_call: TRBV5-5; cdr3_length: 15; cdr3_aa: CASSFPTGGGETQYF
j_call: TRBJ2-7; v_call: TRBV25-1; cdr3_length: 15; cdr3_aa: CASSGRTGLIHEQYF
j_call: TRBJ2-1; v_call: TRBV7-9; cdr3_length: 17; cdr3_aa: CASSSTTLGSSYNEQFF